This entry describes one T cell receptor (beta chain). This record comes from a study of blood T cell repertoires in COVID-19. Whole-study context: COVID-19 samples, acute and convalescent, were from the United States, Italy and Spain. PBMCs, B-cell-depleted T cells, or T cells were the source of the cDNA or gDNA that made up the material.

This CDR3 is 16 amino acids long. Germline CDR1 and CDR2: SNHLY and FYNNEI. J was trimmed by 2 bases and V by 4 bases; bases with no gene match: 8. Authors' methods: Scientists estimated how many nucleated cells there were by amplifying reference gene primers. Clones were sequenced by immunoSEQ multiplex PCR, and TCRdb holds only the in-frame ones, with some missing. V and J calls and clone size are those listed in that table; D and trimming were worked out from the DNA. The top ten clones hold 8% to 9% of a sample with about 43,000 clones, roughly 89% of them seen once. Sequencing was carried out using peripheral blood. The genes are TRBV2 and TRBJ2-3; 8 bases are shared with TRBD1. The origin of this receptor is a man aged 55 to 70 with active COVID-19. The CDR3 nucleotides are TGTGCCAGCAGTGTGGGGACAGGTCTTAACACAGATACGCAGTATTTT. Residues: CASSVGTGLNTDTQYF.